The present entry profiles one T cell receptor (beta chain) with its context. Its antigen is still unknown. Base qualities were left out, and no much larger clone turns up one base away. The data are from a study of blood T cell repertoires in COVID-19 (dated by TCRdb to 2019 to 2021). Looking at the study overall: Collaborator samples came from the United States, Italy and Spain and covered acute and convalescent phases of COVID-19. The prospective study material was composed of cDNA or gDNA derived from T cells, B-cell-depleted T cells, or PBMCs. The dataset comprised deeply sampled blood TCRbeta repertoires from subjects exposed to, actively infected with, or recovered from COVID-19. The repertoires were made available in a free public database intended to serve as a resource for research on the immune response to SARS-CoV-2. Samples came from the ongoing ImmuneRACE study (first 160 participants) plus 1,254 subjects from 6 global collaborators. Nearly every sample came with metadata listing a de-identified subject ID, COVID-19 status, age in years and sex. Where available, HLA class I and class II types were obtained from metadata supplied by the sample provider rather than from assay-based typing. Study-wide conclusions, independent of this receptor: The amount of clinical and demographic metadata varied by source and participant and was provided uncurated.

TCRbeta CDR3 regions were amplified from genomic DNA by means of the immunoSEQ Assay, a bias-controlled multiplex PCR. The original pipeline was this. The number of nucleated cells in each sample was estimated from the amplification of reference gene primers within the assay. To quantify the absolute abundance of each unique TCRbeta CDR3 rearrangement, sequence reads were collapsed and filtered. Productive Simpson clonality was computed per sample as the square root of Simpson's diversity index over productive rearrangements. TCRdb obtained this table from immuneACCESS and retained in-frame rearrangements with V and J assigned. These tables miss some clones; where compared with another copy, unresolved V genes account for less than half of the shortfall, and the remainder is unexplained. The DNA gave D and trimming, while V, J and clone size come from that table. This sample has about 160,000 clones in its table, and approximately 90% of those were observed once. The top ten hold less than 8% of the sample.

Participants in the prospective study were enrolled through a virtual design, were aged about 18 to 100 years, and lived in 24 United States geographic areas. To assign participants to cohorts, the prospective study relied on clinical history that participants themselves reported in a screening survey and a study questionnaire. Recovered participants in ImmuneRACE Cohort 3 were defined by two consecutive negative NP/OP PCR tests, clearance by a healthcare professional, or resolution of symptoms. Each participant in the prospective study had whole blood, serum and a nasopharyngeal or oropharyngeal swab collected by mobile phlebotomists. Over a roughly 2-month period, participants in the prospective study had the option of providing additional blood draws and questionnaires. Before DNA extraction, prospective study blood samples were shipped either frozen or at room temperature. For CDR1 and CDR2, the germline V gene (reference sequence) lists LNHNV and YYDKDF. V is shortened by 0 bases, J by 7 bases, and the region joining them spans 12 bases. Spanning cysteine to phenylalanine, the CDR3 consists of 14 amino acids. Only CDR3 DNA is held: 42 bases, read in frame from base 1.

This sequence uses TRBV15 and TRBJ2-5; TRBD1 might be the D gene, on 6 matching bases. The sequence was obtained from a woman in her forties or fifties who had recovered from COVID-19. Sample: PBMCs or T cells enriched from blood (not recorded which). CDR3 reads: CATSRDTGSGTQYF. The DNA sequence is given as TGTGCCACCAGCAGAGATACAGGGTCGGGGACCCAGTACTTC.